Each of the 11 T cell receptor beta chains below was sequenced from the same sample in a study of siplizumab effects on memory and regulatory T cells. Generated by immunoSEQ multiplex PCR, the TCRdb table keeps only in-frame clones and is missing some. The repertoire holds about 7,400 clones, with roughly two thirds as singletons. Sequencing was performed on effector memory CD8+ T cells sorted from blood. Subset described: unstimulated CD8+ effector memory T cells. The receptors originated from a human donor in good health.

V and J are TRBV9 and TRBJ2-7; 8 nucleotides agree with TRBD2. V was pared by 3 bases and J by 3 bases, with 8 bases of the junction left unmatched. Germline V gives CDR1 SGDLS, CDR2 YYNGEE. The CDR3 is made up of 15 amino acids. CDR3 residues: CASSEEAGEVYEQYF. CDR3 nucleotides: TGTGCCAGCAGCGAGGAAGCGGGAGAGGTCTACGAGCAGTACTTC.

The V call is TRBV19, the J call TRBJ2-1, with 9 bases aligning to TRBD2. The V and J ends lost 3 bases and 4 bases, in that order; junction bases with no gene match: 4. The CDR3 is 15 residues long. From germline, CDR1 is LNHDA and CDR2 SQIVND (reference sequence). CDR3 sequence (DNA): TGTGCCAGTAGTATGGCGGGAGGGCCGTACAATGAGCAGTTCTTC. Its protein is CASSMAGGPYNEQFF.

This chain links TRBV6-5 with TRBJ1-5; 7 nucleotides agree with TRBD1. The trim removed 6 bases at V and 1 base at J, leaving 3 bases unmatched. The CDR3 is 14 amino acids. The V gene's germline CDR1 is MNHEY and CDR2 SVGAGI. The CDR3 is CASSVGQSNQPQHF. The DNA of the CDR3 is TGTGCCAGCAGCGTGGGACAGAGCAATCAGCCCCAGCATTTT.

This clone was picked up one time. The rearrangement links TRBV5-1 to TRBJ2-1, with 13 bases identical to TRBD2. Germline V lookup: CDR1 SGHRS, CDR2 YFSETQ. The CDR3 covers 19 residues. The V and J ends lost 0 bases and 0 bases, in that order; junction bases with no gene match: 6. The CDR3 reads CASSLGLAGGLSSYNEQFF. CDR3 bases: TGCGCCAGCAGCTTGGGACTAGCGGGAGGACTTAGCTCCTACAATGAGCAGTTCTTC.

This chain connects TRBV6-5 to TRBJ2-4; D not resolved. Germline CDR1 reads MNHEY; CDR2 reads SVGAGI. Trimming removed 6 bases from V and 10 bases from J, with 22 bases in between. The CDR3 covers 15 residues. The CDR3 coding sequence is TGTGCCAGCAGGGAAAGTCTAGTGCCAAGAACAATTCAGTACTTC. Translated, it gives CASRESLVPRTIQYF.

The chain recombines TRBV5-4 with TRBJ1-1; the match to TRBD1 covers 9 bases. Trimming cost V 2 bases and J 5 bases; bases outside gene matches: 4. Germline values: CDR1 SGHNT, CDR2 YYREEE (reference sequence). CDR3 length: 14 residues. The CDR3 DNA reads TGTGCCAGCAGCTTTAACAGGGGGCCAACTGAAGCTTTCTTT. Protein: CASSFNRGPTEAFF.

This chain uses TRBV2 with TRBJ1-2; tentatively, D is TRBD1 (5 bases). The germline gives CDR1 SNHLY, CDR2 FYNNEI. Trimming took off 3 bases at V and 1 base at J, with 15 bases between the two ends. The CDR3 spans 16 residues. This CDR3 reads CASSEVTQDSNYGYTF. CDR3 nucleotides: TGTGCCAGCAGTGAGGTAACCCAAGACAGTAACTATGGCTACACCTTC. The full variable domain, in which reference TRBV2 and TRBJ1-2 provide the parts outside the CDR3, is EPEVTQTPSHQVTQMGQEVILRCVPISNHLYFYWYRQILGQKVEFLVSFYNNEISEKSEIFDDQFSVERPDGSNFTLKIRSTKLEDSAMYFCASSEVTQDSNYGYTFGSGTRLTVV.

The rearrangement uses TRBV30 and TRBJ2-5; D may correspond to TRBD1 or TRBD2 (7 bases each). Looked up from germline, CDR1 is GTSNPN and CDR2 is SVGIG (reference sequence). This CDR3 has 14 amino acids. Trimming left V 5 bases short and J 4 bases short, with 17 bases between. The CDR3 region is CAWRFQGGLETQYF. CDR3 DNA sequence: TGTGCCTGGCGATTTCAGGGGGGGTTAGAGACCCAGTACTTC. The variable domain in full, completed from reference TRBV30 and TRBJ2-5, reads SQTIHQWPATLVQPVGSPLSLECTVEGTSNPNLYWYRQAAGRGLQLLFYSVGIGQISSEVPQNLSASRPQDRQFILSSKKLLLSDSGFYLCAWRFQGGLETQYFGPGTRLLVL.

This clone is labeled as medium-sized. This rearrangement joins TRBV2 to TRBJ2-7; 11 bases align to TRBD1. After removal of 9 bases from V and 7 bases from J, the junction contained 11 bases not matched to a gene. Germline V gene lookup returns CDR1 SNHLY and CDR2 FYNNEI. The CDR3 has 14 residues. The CDR3 spells CASETGTGGWEQYF. The CDR3 DNA follows: TGTGCCAGTGAGACCGGGACAGGGGGATGGGAGCAGTACTTC.

DNA for the CDR3: TGCGCCAGCAGGCCTGGGGGAATTTACAATGAGCAGTTCTTC. Protein sequence: CASRPGGIYNEQFF. The chain recombines TRBV5-1 with TRBJ2-1; the D call may be TRBD1 or TRBD2 (5 bases each). Germline V gene lookup returns CDR1 SGHRS and CDR2 YFSETQ. V was clipped by 5 bases and J by 4 bases, with 13 bases between them. This CDR3 has 14 amino acids.

The chain carries TRBV7-9 and TRBJ2-3; D possibly corresponds to TRBD2 (6 bases). V was clipped by 7 bases and J by 8 bases, with 22 bases between them. The CDR3 runs to 15 residues. Germline lookup yields CDR1 SEHNR and CDR2 FQNEAQ (reference sequence). CDR3: CASTTARGVGSTQYF. CDR3 sequence (DNA): TGTGCCAGCACCACGGCGCGGGGCGTGGGTAGTACGCAGTATTTT.